This entry concerns a single T cell receptor beta chain. This entry comes from a study of blood T cell repertoires in COVID-19. Looking at the study overall: COVID-19 samples from acute and convalescent phases originated in the United States, Italy and Spain. In each case, the material was cDNA or gDNA derived from T cells, B-cell-depleted T cells, or PBMCs.

In the original workflow: Amplification of reference gene primers was used by the study to estimate nucleated cell counts. Sequencing was performed with immunoSEQ multiplex PCR; in TCRdb, only in-frame clones are kept and a portion is missing. The V and J calls and clone size were taken over from that table, and D and trimming were inferred from the DNA. The profile shows around 70,000 clones, around nine tenths of them singletons. The sample was peripheral blood. This clonotype was obtained from a man aged 60 to 69 with acute or convalescent COVID-19.

The CDR3 region has the DNA TGTGCCAGCAGCCCGTGGCTAGCGGGAGGGCCTGGCACAGATACGCAGTATTTT. Translated: CASSPWLAGGPGTDTQYF. The J gene is TRBJ2-3, the V gene TRBV28, with 12 bases fitting TRBD2. CDR1 is MDHEN, CDR2 SYDVKM, per germline. The CDR3 has 18 amino acids. The V gene end was trimmed by 6 bases and the J gene end by 1 base; junction bases not matched to a gene: 11.